The 27 T cell receptor beta chains in this list originate from one sample, sequenced in a study of blood T cells in healthy people across ages. Through a sample-barcoded 5' primer and a J-beta primer mix, a second PCR was run for roughly 7 to 12 cycles. TCRdb analysed the 5' RACE reads with MiXCR anew, one entry per CDR3 protein. The table lists 1 million or so distinct CDR3 sequences, about 25% of them singletons, with 0.65% to 0.75% in the top ten. These same records also appear under a second study, on T cells of mothers and their children.

The sample taken for sequencing was blood. The receptors shown here come from a girl aged 2 to 10 in good health.

The sample holds a few counts of this clonotype. The chain is built from TRBV5-1 and TRBJ2-7; D remains unclear. Deletions cut 0 bases from V and 0 bases from J, with 7 bases between. The CDR3 length is 14 residues. The germline gives CDR1 SGHRS, CDR2 YFSETQ. CDR3 loop: CASSLETISYEQYF. For the CDR3, the DNA is TGCGCCAGCAGCTTGGAGACAATCTCCTACGAGCAGTACTTC.

This chain joins TRBV12-3 or TRBV12-4 and TRBJ1-6, with D possibly matching TRBD1 (6 bases). The V and J ends lost 8 bases and 11 bases respectively, with 19 bases between them. CDR3 size: 14 residues. The CDR3 loop reads CASRVGGAPTPLHF. DNA for the CDR3: TGTGCCAGCCGCGTTGGGGGGGCACCCACACCCCTCCACTTT.

This clonotype was counted a few times. The chain has TRBV7-2 and TRBJ2-5; D may be TRBD2 (6 bases). Per the germline V gene, CDR1 is SGHTA and CDR2 is FQGNSA. V lost 5 bases and J lost 2, with 12 bases in between. The CDR3 sequence is 14 residues long. CDR3 loop: CASSRFLAQETQYF. The CDR3 coding sequence is TGTGCCAGCAGCCGCTTCCTAGCGCAAGAGACCCAGTACTTC.

The sample holds a few counts of this clonotype. The chain employs TRBV7-9 and TRBJ2-3; 7 bases line up with TRBD1. CDR1 SEHNR and CDR2 FQNEAQ come from the germline V gene (reference sequence). This CDR3 is built from 15 residues. V lost 3 bases to trimming and J lost 3 bases; unmatched junction nucleotides: 6. The CDR3 loop is CASSLKGAGTDTQYF. The CDR3 region has the DNA TGTGCCAGCAGCTTGAAGGGGGCCGGTACAGATACGCAGTATTTT.

This clonotype was detected a few times. The V gene is TRBV12-3 or TRBV12-4, the J gene TRBJ1-2, with no clear D. The CDR3 sequence is 10 residues long. V shed 5 bases and J shed 4 bases, with 2 bases lying between them. CDR3: CASSRYGYTF. The CDR3, as DNA: TGTGCCAGCAGTCGCTATGGCTACACCTTC.

CDR3 DNA sequence: TGTGCCAGCAGTTTATGGAGCGTAGGGCAAGAGACCCAGTACTTC. Its translation is CASSLWSVGQETQYF. The chain couples TRBV28 to TRBJ2-5; D is unclear. CDR3 length: 15 amino acids. Germline V gene lookup returns CDR1 MDHEN and CDR2 SYDVKM. Trimming removed 0 bases at V and 2 bases at J, with 10 bases between.

CDR3 bases: TGTGCCAGCAGCGTATTTTTCTCAGACGAGCAGTACTTC. Translating it yields CASSVFFSDEQYF. The chain is built from TRBV9 and TRBJ2-7; D not resolved. CDR3 length: 13 amino acids. Germline CDR1 and CDR2: SGDLS and YYNGEE. Trimming left V 1 base short and J 5 bases short, with 10 bases between.

The J gene is TRBJ2-5, the V gene TRBV4-2; 8 positions match TRBD2. The J call may be incorrect, as the DNA end agrees better with TRBJ2-1. The CDR3 is 15 residues long. Germline V CDR1 and CDR2: LGHNA, YNFKEQ. CDR3 amino acids: CASSQATSDYNEQFF. CDR3 nucleotides: TGTGCCAGCAGCCAAGCGACTAGCGATTACAATGAGCAGTTCTTC.

Points on this clonotype: An end of the junction does not agree with germline; a read error may underlie this. The chain couples TRBV7-3 to TRBJ1-2; D gene ambiguous. CDR3 length equals 13 residues. Germline V gives CDR1 SGHTA, CDR2 FQGTGA. The chain's CDR3 is CAGSFGDSYGYTF. The CDR3 coding sequence is TGTGCCGGCAGCTTTGGGGATAGCTATGGCTACACCTTC.

This clonotype has more than one count but fewer than ten. This chain connects TRBV19 to TRBJ2-1; possible D gene TRBD2, 5 bases. CDR3 size: 11 residues. V lost 10 bases and J 6 bases, leaving 10 bases between the germline ends. From germline, CDR1 is LNHDA and CDR2 SQIVND (reference sequence). The CDR3 DNA sequence: TGTGCCACGGGCGGAGGCAATGAGCAGTTCTTC. Amino acids: CATGGGNEQFF.

V is TRBV7-2 and J is TRBJ2-5; D not certain. The germline gives CDR1 SGHTA, CDR2 FQGNSA. Trimming stripped 5 bases from V and 4 bases from J, with 11 bases between. The CDR3 has 13 residues. In nucleotides, the CDR3 is TGTGCCAGCAGCGGATGGATCGGAGAGACCCAGTACTTC. Protein product: CASSGWIGETQYF.

The chain links TRBV12-3 or TRBV12-4 to TRBJ1-2; the D is unclear. Trimming shortened V by 3 bases and J by 3 bases, and 8 bases separated the two germline ends. CDR3 size: 13 residues. The CDR3 loop reads CASSFWVDYGYTF. The CDR3 region has the DNA TGTGCCAGCAGTTTCTGGGTTGACTATGGCTACACCTTC.

With respect to this clonotype: Germline is not matched at one junction end, which may reflect a read error. The chain uses TRBV3-1 and TRBJ1-3; D is unresolved. CDR1 and CDR2 from the germline V gene are LGHDT and YNNKEL (reference sequence). The CDR3 sequence is 15 residues long. The CDR3 nucleotides read TGTGTCAGCAGCCAAGGATCAACGGTCGGAAACACCATATATTTT. As protein: CVSSQGSTVGNTIYF.

This chain connects TRBV19 to TRBJ2-1; maybe TRBD2 (5 bases). The length of the CDR3 is 15 residues. Germline V gives CDR1 LNHDA, CDR2 SQIVND (reference sequence). With 7 bases removed from V and 3 bases from J, the gap between germline ends came to 16 bases. CDR3 nucleotide sequence: TGTGCCAGTATGGCTAGCCTAAACTTCTACAATGAGCAGTTCTTC. Its translation is CASMASLNFYNEQFF.

This clonotype was found once. This sequence joins TRBV9 and TRBJ1-1; D perhaps matches TRBD1 (5 bases). The length of the CDR3 is 15 residues. CDR1 and CDR2 (germline): SGDLS, YYNGEE. Trimming shortened V by 0 bases and J by 4 bases, and 13 bases separated the two germline ends. CDR3 region: CASSVVRGGSTEAFF. The CDR3 DNA is TGTGCCAGCAGCGTAGTAAGGGGAGGGAGCACTGAAGCTTTCTTT. The variable domain in full, completed from reference TRBV9 and TRBJ1-1, reads DSGVTQTPKHLITATGQRVTLRCSPRSGDLSVYWYQQSLDQGLQFLIQYYNGEERAKGNILERFSAQQFPDLHSELNLSSLELGDSALYFCASSVVRGGSTEAFFGQGTRLTVV.

J is TRBJ1-2 and V is TRBV29-1, with D perhaps matching TRBD1 (5 bases). The CDR3 sequence is 12 residues long. CDR1 and CDR2 from the germline V gene are SQVTM and ANQGSEA. The V and J ends lost 0 bases and 7 bases respectively, with 9 bases between them. Written as DNA, the CDR3 is TGCAGCGTTGAAGAGAGGGGAGGTGGCTACACCTTC. Translation gives CSVEERGGGYTF. Combining the CDR3 with reference TRBV29-1 and TRBJ1-2 gives the whole variable domain SAVISQKPSRDICQRGTSLTIQCQVDSQVTMMFWYRQQPGQSLTLIATANQGSEATYESGFVIDKFPISRPNLTFSTLTVSNMSPEDSSIYLCSVEERGGGYTFGSGTRLTVV.

This clonotype was seen a few times. The chain carries TRBV12-3 or TRBV12-4 and TRBJ1-5, with D perhaps matching TRBD1 (6 bases). Deletions cut 6 bases from V and 5 bases from J, with 14 bases between. CDR3 length: 14 amino acids. CDR3 in DNA: TGTGCCAGCAGACGAATCGGGGGCGATCAGCCCCAGCATTTT. Residues: CASRRIGGDQPQHF.

The V call is TRBV7-3, the J call TRBJ2-5; 7 nucleotides agree with TRBD2. The end of the DNA aligns better with TRBJ2-1, so the J call may be wrong. CDR1 is SGHTA and CDR2 is FQGTGA in the germline V gene. This CDR3 has 14 amino acids. The CDR3 bases are TGTGCCAGCAGCTTCTCGGCGGGAGCTAATGAGCAGTTCTTC. Protein product: CASSFSAGANEQFF.

The rearrangement joins TRBV4-1 to TRBJ2-7, with a tentative D call TRBD1 (5 bases). V dropped 3 bases and J dropped 4 bases, with 10 bases sitting between them. The germline V gene has CDR1 MGHRA and CDR2 YSYEKL. CDR3 size: 13 residues. For the CDR3, the DNA is TGCGCCAGCAGCCATATTGGGGCTTACGAGCAGTACTTC. Its translation is CASSHIGAYEQYF.

The chain joins TRBV24-1 to TRBJ2-2; possibly TRBD2 for D (6 bases). In germline, CDR1 is KGHDR, CDR2 SFDVKD. The CDR3 is 15 amino acids. V was trimmed by 5 bases and J by 4 bases, leaving 13 bases between them. This chain's CDR3 is CATSAPDGGTGELFF. CDR3 nucleotides: TGTGCCACCAGTGCACCCGACGGGGGCACCGGGGAGCTGTTTTTT.

The V call is TRBV28, the J call TRBJ1-5; 9 bases are a match to TRBD1. CDR1 and CDR2 (germline): MDHEN, SYDVKM. This CDR3 region has 16 residues. Germline trimming cut 6 bases from V and 7 bases from J; bases unmatched to any gene: 13. CDR3 nucleotides: TGTGCCAGCAGACCCGGGACAGGGTATGACGGACAGCCCCAGCATTTT. Encoded protein: CASRPGTGYDGQPQHF.

The V call is TRBV4-3, the J call TRBJ1-3; D gene ambiguous. Between the trimmed V and J ends, which lost 0 bases and 5 bases, there was a span of 11 bases. This CDR3 spans 15 amino acids. Germline-derived CDR1 and CDR2 are LGHNA and YSLEER. For the CDR3, the DNA is TGCGCCAGCAGCCAAGAAGTAGGATGGAGAAACACCATATATTTT. Protein: CASSQEVGWRNTIYF.

V is TRBV11-2 and J is TRBJ2-7; the D gene is possibly TRBD2 (5 bases). CDR1 is SGHAT, CDR2 FQNNGV, per germline. The CDR3 consists of 15 residues. The V end lost 1 base, the J end lost 4 bases, and 14 bases lay between the germline ends. The CDR3 loop is CASSLVASPGYEQYF. CDR3 nucleotides: TGTGCCAGCAGCTTAGTTGCCTCTCCGGGGTACGAGCAGTACTTC.

The chain joins TRBV2 to TRBJ2-1; 11 bases are a match to TRBD1. Per the germline V gene, CDR1 is SNHLY and CDR2 is FYNNEI. CDR3 size: 17 residues. The V gene end was trimmed by 4 bases and the J gene end by 6 bases; junction bases not matched to a gene: 11. The CDR3 here is CASSVGRTGGAFNEQFF. In nucleotides, the CDR3 is TGTGCCAGCAGTGTGGGGAGGACAGGGGGCGCTTTCAATGAGCAGTTCTTC.

The gene calls are TRBV4-2 and TRBJ2-1, with D uncertain. Trimming removed 2 bases from V and 8 bases from J, with 13 bases in between. The CDR3 is 14 residues long. Germline CDR1 is LGHNA and CDR2 is YNFKEQ. The CDR3 here is CASSQFPPEDEQFF. The CDR3 nucleotides are TGTGCCAGCAGCCAATTTCCGCCTGAGGATGAGCAGTTCTTC.

This chain connects TRBV7-8 to TRBJ2-1, with D unresolved. Trimming shortened V by 4 bases and J by 5 bases, and 9 bases separated the two germline ends. The CDR3 length is 13 residues. Per the germline V gene, CDR1 is SGHVS and CDR2 is FQNEAQ. The chain's CDR3 is CASSSDPDNEQFF. In DNA, the CDR3 is TGTGCCAGCAGCTCAGACCCGGACAATGAGCAGTTCTTC.

The chain recombines TRBV7-9 with TRBJ2-1, with D perhaps matching TRBD2 (6 bases). Germline V lookup: CDR1 SEHNR, CDR2 FQNEAQ (reference sequence). With 3 bases removed from V and 4 bases from J, the gap between germline ends came to 16 bases. The CDR3 extends over 16 amino acids. In DNA form, the CDR3 reads TGTGCCAGCAGCTTTACTTCCGGGAGTAGGTACAATGAGCAGTTCTTC. Translated, it gives CASSFTSGSRYNEQFF. The full variable domain, with the rest looked up from reference TRBV7-9 and TRBJ2-1, is DTGVSQNPRHKITKRGQNVTFRCDPISEHNRLYWYRQTLGQGPEFLTYFQNEAQLEKSRLLSDRFSAERPKGSFSTLEIQRTEQGDSAMYLCASSFTSGSRYNEQFFGPGTRLTVL.